Described below is a single T cell receptor (beta chain) sequence and its context. Antigen unknown. Germline V gene data show CDR1 as MNHEY and CDR2 as SMNVEV (reference sequence). CDR3 length: 15 residues. The V end lost 2 bases, the J end lost 8 bases, and 16 bases lay between the germline ends. The PCR used 60 Vbeta and 13 Jbeta primers. In the study's own analysis: Unique TCR beta chains totaled some 81 million in a later count, with some 10 million of them shared. Profiling relied on immunoSEQ multiplex PCR, and the TCRdb table lists in-frame clones only, not all of them. Clone size and V and J calls were adopted from that table, with D and trimming inferred from the DNA. Of more than 90,000 clones listed, 65% to 90% were seen once; the top ten hold about 3.9%. The data originate from a study of cytomegalovirus exposure and HLA in healthy donors. Study at large: Among the 350 to 500 donors who were genotyped, about 80% fell in the genetic ancestry cluster that is associated with self-reported Caucasian donors.

Study-wide findings and caveats: Most CMV-associated TCR beta chains were later found to appear HLA-restricted. Roughly even sequencing depth across donors was the assumption behind the presence/absence analyses.

The sequence was obtained from a woman aged 70-85 years in good health and CMV-seropositive. The sample consisted of PBMCs. The chain has TRBV27 and TRBJ2-4; tentative D call: TRBD2 (6 bases). This chain's CDR3 is CASSLKEGRRYIQYF. In DNA, the CDR3 is TGTGCCAGCAGTTTAAAGGAGGGCCGCCGGTACATTCAGTACTTC.